This T cell receptor beta chain was recovered during a study of T cell repertoires in cytomegalovirus infection. The CDR3 covers 14 residues. The germline gives CDR1 SEHNR, CDR2 FQNEAQ (reference sequence). The V and J ends lost 4 bases and 7 bases respectively, with 17 bases between them. At least ten counts were recorded for this clonotype. TCRdb fed the reads into MiXCR, producing one record per CDR3 protein. The table records 300,000 to 400,000 distinct CDR3 sequences, 8% to 10% of them present only once. The origin of this receptor is a human donor in good health (CMV status not recorded). Some clones in this sample may be carry-over from other donors' samples. The J gene is TRBJ2-7, the V gene TRBV7-9; the D gene is possibly TRBD2 (6 bases). Input material: PBMCs. The CDR3 loop reads CASSWEGSGSEQYF. The DNA of the CDR3 is TGTGCCAGCAGCTGGGAAGGTAGCGGAAGTGAGCAGTACTTC. Full variable domain (remainder filled in from reference TRBV7-9 and TRBJ2-7): DTGVSQNPRHKITKRGQNVTFRCDPISEHNRLYWYRQTLGQGPEFLTYFQNEAQLEKSRLLSDRFSAERPKGSFSTLEIQRTEQGDSAMYLCASSWEGSGSEQYFGPGTRLTVT.